The T cell receptor beta chain described here comes from a study of OX40 agonist ivuxolimab in advanced cancers. At the level of the study: Every 2 weeks, ivuxolimab was infused into the patients intravenously at between 0.01 and 10 mg/kg.

This table comes from immunoSEQ multiplex PCR, and its TCRdb copy is limited to in-frame clones, with some not included. Here the sample spans about 94,000 clones, around 87% being singletons. CDR3 length equals 13 residues. The V gene's germline CDR1 is SGHVS and CDR2 FNYEAQ. The V and J ends lost 3 bases and 10 bases, in that order; junction bases with no gene match: 6. At cycle 4 day 1, cycle 7 day 1, and baseline, blood was sampled. The clonotype originates from an adult with an advanced solid tumor such as melanoma, head and neck, liver or kidney cancer. The chain employs TRBV7-6 and TRBJ1-5; 7 bases are shared with TRBD1. The specimen comprised CD4+ or CD8+ T cells sorted from blood, sampled in a trial of the OX40 agonist ivuxolimab. The CDR3 sequence: CASSLGGDSPQHF. In DNA form, the CDR3 reads TGTGCCAGCAGCTTGGGGGGGGACAGCCCCCAGCATTTT.